A single sample is the source of the 23 T cell receptor beta chains below, sequenced in a study of blood T cell dynamics during melanoma immunotherapy. Libraries were prepared by immunoSEQ multiplex PCR; TCRdb keeps only in-frame clonotypes and omits some of them. The sample comprises about 10,000 clones, approximately 89% of which are singletons, and about 7.4% rests with the top ten. Specified time point: pre-treatment baseline. The material was blood, obtained from a patient treated with checkpoint blockade. Receptors originate from a human donor with melanoma.

The chain recombines TRBV7-3 with TRBJ1-1; no definite D call. The CDR3 runs 15 residues. The V end lost 5 bases, the J end lost 3 bases, and 16 bases lay between the germline ends. Germline CDR1 is SGHTA and CDR2 is FQGTGA. The CDR3 DNA is TGTGCCAGCAGCCAGTGGACGCTCTCTGACACTGAAGCTTTCTTT. Translating it yields CASSQWTLSDTEAFF.

The sample holds one count of this clone. V and J are TRBV7-2 and TRBJ1-1; D may be TRBD1 (5 bases). Trimming left V 6 bases short and J 6 bases short, with 14 bases between. The germline V gene encodes CDR1 SGHTA and CDR2 FQGNSA. The CDR3 is 13 residues long. The CDR3 sequence: CASSPWRGAEAFF. The CDR3 DNA sequence: TGTGCCAGCAGTCCGTGGAGAGGGGCTGAAGCTTTCTTT.

V gene TRBV5-1 combines with J gene TRBJ2-3; D is ambiguous. Between the trimmed V and J ends, which lost 2 bases and 4 bases, there was a span of 11 bases. This CDR3 is 14 amino acids long. Germline lookup yields CDR1 SGHRS and CDR2 YFSETQ. The CDR3 region is CASSFGQAADTQYF. The CDR3 DNA reads as TGCGCCAGCAGCTTCGGTCAGGCGGCAGATACGCAGTATTTT.

This chain connects TRBV7-3 to TRBJ2-1, with no clear D. CDR3 size: 13 residues. Trimming removed 2 bases at V and 7 bases at J, with 9 bases between. Germline V gene lookup returns CDR1 SGHTA and CDR2 FQGTGA. CDR3 amino acids: CASSLGQVNEQFF. The CDR3, as DNA: TGTGCCAGCAGCTTAGGGCAGGTGAATGAGCAGTTCTTC.

V is TRBV18 and J is TRBJ1-4; D ambiguous. The CDR3 runs to 13 residues. The V end was cut by 3 bases, the J end by 10 bases, with 12 bases between. Germline CDR1 reads KGHSH; CDR2 reads LQKENI. The CDR3 DNA reads as TGTGCCAGCTCACCCGTTTCGTGGGGAAAACTGTTTTTT. This encodes CASSPVSWGKLFF. Full variable domain (outside the CDR3, taken from reference TRBV18 and TRBJ1-4): NAGVMQNPRHLVRRRGQEARLRCSPMKGHSHVYWYRQLPEEGLKFMVYLQKENIIDESGMPKERFSAEFPKEGPSILRIQQVVRGDSAAYFCASSPVSWGKLFFGSGTQLSVL.

The V and J genes are TRBV27 and TRBJ2-1; D unresolved. The CDR3 runs 14 residues. V was cut by 7 bases and J by 2 bases, with 12 bases left in between. Germline CDR1 MNHEY, CDR2 SMNVEV (reference sequence). The CDR3 region is CASMWRPTYNEQFF. CDR3 nucleotide sequence: TGTGCCAGCATGTGGCGACCAACCTACAATGAGCAGTTCTTC.

This chain links TRBV15 with TRBJ2-5; possible D gene TRBD1, 5 bases. CDR1 is LNHNV and CDR2 is YYDKDF in the germline V gene (reference sequence). The length of the CDR3 is 13 residues. V was clipped by 7 bases and J by 5 bases, with 14 bases between them. The CDR3 loop is CATIATSGETQYF. In DNA, the CDR3 is TGTGCCACCATAGCTACTTCAGGGGAGACCCAGTACTTC.

This sequence joins TRBV11-3 and TRBJ2-3; D possibly corresponds to TRBD2 (5 bases). Germline values: CDR1 SGHNT, CDR2 YENEEA. The ends were cut back, 0 bases at V and 10 bases at J, with 14 bases in the middle. This CDR3 spans 14 amino acids. The CDR3 DNA sequence: TGTGCCAGCAGCTTAGAAGGCGGACTGGCGCCGCAGTATTTT. The encoded protein is CASSLEGGLAPQYF.

This chain joins TRBV4-3 and TRBJ2-1; D possibly corresponds to TRBD2 (6 bases). Trimming cost V 0 bases and J 4 bases, with 19 bases left between them. This CDR3 comprises 18 residues. Germline CDR1 is LGHNA and CDR2 is YSLEER. DNA for the CDR3: TGCGCCAGCAGCCAAGATTTTTTTTGGGGGGTAGGATACAATGAGCAGTTCTTC. Protein: CASSQDFFWGVGYNEQFF.

V gene TRBV7-9 combines with J gene TRBJ2-2, with 10 bases matching TRBD2. Losses at the gene ends were 3 bases for V and 1 base for J; bases not matched to a gene: 8. The CDR3 sequence is 18 residues long. CDR1 SEHNR and CDR2 FQNEAQ come from the germline V gene (reference sequence). In DNA, the CDR3 is TGTGCCAGCAGCTTGAGCCTAGCGGGAGTTGGGAACACCGGGGAGCTGTTTTTT. Amino acids: CASSLSLAGVGNTGELFF.

The CDR3 DNA reads as TGTGCCAGCAGCCCCGGTGTGAGCACAGATACGCAGTATTTT. Translated, it gives CASSPGVSTDTQYF. The rearrangement links TRBV9 to TRBJ2-3; D gene uncertain. Germline V gene lookup returns CDR1 SGDLS and CDR2 YYNGEE. There are 14 residues in the CDR3. Trimming shortened V by 4 bases and J by 0 bases, and 9 bases separated the two germline ends.

This CDR3 reads CASSGGLAVLETQYF. In DNA, the CDR3 is TGTGCCAGTAGTGGAGGCCTAGCGGTCTTGGAGACCCAGTACTTC. The V and J genes are TRBV19 and TRBJ2-5; TRBD2 matches 7 bases. Germline V gene sequence: CDR1 LNHDA, CDR2 SQIVND (reference sequence). This CDR3 comprises 15 residues. Trimming cost V 5 bases and J 5 bases; bases outside gene matches: 11.

This clone was counted between two and nine times. The chain couples TRBV4-2 to TRBJ1-4, with 8 bases lining up with TRBD1. Looked up from germline, CDR1 is LGHNA and CDR2 is YNFKEQ. Trimming at V came to 4 bases and at J to 8 bases, leaving 9 bases not matched to a gene. This CDR3 region has 15 residues. CDR3 loop: CASSLPDRAGEKLFF. The CDR3 nucleotides are TGTGCCAGCAGCCTCCCGGACAGGGCGGGAGAAAAACTGTTTTTT.

This clone was observed once. This chain uses TRBV29-1 with TRBJ2-1; D is ambiguous. The CDR3 extends over 12 amino acids. The germline V gene encodes CDR1 SQVTM and CDR2 ANQGSEA. The V gene lost 6 bases and the J gene lost 4 bases, with 10 bases spanning the gap. CDR3 residues: CSVGIGYNEQFF. CDR3 nucleotides: TGCAGCGTGGGAATCGGGTACAATGAGCAGTTCTTC.

The rearrangement links TRBV19 to TRBJ2-7, with D possibly matching TRBD2 (5 bases). The germline V gene encodes CDR1 LNHDA and CDR2 SQIVND (reference sequence). Trimming shortened V by 0 bases and J by 3 bases, and 9 bases separated the two germline ends. The CDR3 consists of 14 residues. The CDR3 is CASSIDASSYEQYF. DNA of the CDR3: TGTGCCAGTAGTATAGACGCTAGCAGCTACGAGCAGTACTTC.

The V and J genes are TRBV18 and TRBJ2-7, with 9 bases matching TRBD1. The CDR3 has 14 amino acids. Germline V gives CDR1 KGHSH, CDR2 LQKENI. Trimming removed 6 bases from V and 2 bases from J; junction bases left unmatched: 5. In DNA form, the CDR3 reads TGTGCCAGCTCCACAGGGGGCCTGCCCTACGAGCAGTACTTC. Its translation is CASSTGGLPYEQYF.

The rearrangement uses TRBV30 and TRBJ1-6; D is undetermined. The germline V gene has CDR1 GTSNPN and CDR2 SVGIG (reference sequence). Trimming cost V 3 bases and J 4 bases, with 4 bases left between them. The CDR3 has 12 residues. CDR3 nucleotide sequence: TGTGCCTGGAGACTATATAATTCACCCCTCCACTTT. Its translation: CAWRLYNSPLHF.

The chain is built from TRBV18 and TRBJ2-5; 9 nucleotides match TRBD1. CDR1 and CDR2 (germline): KGHSH, LQKENI. The V and J ends lost 0 bases and 1 base, in that order; junction bases with no gene match: 6. The CDR3 length is 17 residues. The DNA for the CDR3 is TGTGCCAGCTCACCACCCCGGACAGGGGTTATCCAAGAGACCCAGTACTTC. It encodes CASSPPRTGVIQETQYF.

This clone was detected once. This sequence joins TRBV7-2 and TRBJ2-5; the D gene is possibly TRBD2 (6 bases). V lost 3 bases and J 5 bases, leaving 10 bases between the germline ends. CDR1 is SGHTA and CDR2 is FQGNSA in the germline V gene. This CDR3 is 13 amino acids long. CDR3 in amino acids: CASSFGRMETQYF. The CDR3 DNA reads as TGTGCCAGCAGCTTTGGGAGGATGGAGACCCAGTACTTC.

The V call is TRBV6-5, the J call TRBJ2-7; D is perhaps TRBD1 (6 bases). Germline lookup yields CDR1 MNHEY and CDR2 SVGAGI. V gave up 0 bases and J gave up 4 bases, with 16 bases separating them. The CDR3 has 16 residues. CDR3 DNA sequence: TGTGCCAGCAGTTACTCGGCCTCACAGGGCCGGTACGAGCAGTACTTC. It specifies CASSYSASQGRYEQYF.

The CDR3 sequence: CASSHGTSGRKDTQYF. CDR3 in DNA: TGTGCCAGCAGTCACGGGACTAGCGGGAGGAAAGATACGCAGTATTTT. The V call is TRBV7-2, the J call TRBJ2-3, with 15 bases identical to TRBD2. J lost 5 bases, V lost 6 bases, and 6 bases had no gene match. CDR1 is SGHTA, CDR2 FQGNSA, per germline. CDR3 size: 16 residues.

V is TRBV7-2 and J is TRBJ2-3; D not resolved. Per the germline V gene, CDR1 is SGHTA and CDR2 is FQGNSA. The CDR3 is 13 amino acids. Trimming removed 5 bases from V and 2 bases from J, with 8 bases in between. CDR3 loop: CASSLSITDTQYF. For the CDR3, the DNA is TGTGCCAGCAGCCTAAGCATCACAGATACGCAGTATTTT. The full variable domain, completed using reference TRBV7-2 and TRBJ2-3, is GAGVSQSPSNKVTEKGKDVELRCDPISGHTALYWYRQSLGQGLEFLIYFQGNSAPDKSGLPSDRFSAERTGGSVSTLTIQRTQQEDSAVYLCASSLSITDTQYFGPGTRLTVL.

The chain couples TRBV6-1 to TRBJ1-2, with D possibly TRBD1 on 6 matching bases. Trimming removed 7 bases at V and 0 bases at J, with 15 bases between. The CDR3 loop spans 15 amino acids. CDR1 and CDR2 (germline): MNHNS, SASEGT. The CDR3 sequence is CASIPGGSSNYGYTF. The CDR3 bases are TGTGCCAGCATCCCTGGGGGCAGTTCTAACTATGGCTACACCTTC.